The table lists the clone carrying this T cell receptor (beta chain) with a few counts. Its antigen is as yet unknown. Sequencing used immunoSEQ multiplex PCR; TCRdb keeps in-frame clones, though not all of them. This sample has over 150,000 clones, with approximately 93% found just once. This entry belongs to a study of T cell responses to AZD1222 COVID-19 vaccine. General study results and limits: Most donors were white British, females outnumbered males, and clonal diversity was possibly underestimated. Once two AZD1222 doses were given, Spike-specific TCR breadth and depth went up. Seropositive at baseline were only six AZD1222 recipients.

Timing groups of about 4 and about 12 weeks for second doses were pooled. The junction had 20 bases not matched to a gene; V was cut back by 4 bases and J by 10 bases. Per the germline V gene, CDR1 is KGHSH and CDR2 is LQKENI. The CDR3 sequence is 17 residues long. This TCR derives from an adult who received the AZD1222 COVID-19 vaccine. The chain uses TRBV18 and TRBJ1-2; 8 nucleotides align to TRBD1. This specimen consisted of peripheral blood, obtained 28 days after the second AZD1222 dose. The CDR3 is CASSRSNGQGSIGDYTF. CDR3 in DNA: TGTGCCAGCTCACGCTCAAACGGACAGGGAAGTATCGGGGACTACACCTTC.